This entry lists 22 T cell receptor beta chains sequenced from one sample in a study of Ad26.COV2.S vaccination and SARS-CoV-2 variants. Libraries were prepared by immunoSEQ multiplex PCR; TCRdb keeps only in-frame clonotypes and omits some of them. The sample has about 350,000 clones; about nine tenths are singletons. Treatment given: roughly 19 received Ad26.COV2.S at low or high dose, single or two shots; roughly five received placebo; per-sample allocation not given. Day 63 after the first vaccine or placebo injection was the time point for sampling. Sequenced here: peripheral blood, sampled in a trial of Ad26.COV2.S vaccine versus placebo. Source of these receptors: a person between 18 and 60 years old who received the Ad26.COV2.S COVID-19 vaccine or a placebo.

The rearrangement uses TRBV18 and TRBJ1-5; the D is unclear. This CDR3 contains 14 residues. Between the trimmed V and J ends, which lost 4 bases and 0 bases, there was a span of 7 bases. Per germline, CDR1 KGHSH and CDR2 LQKENI. The CDR3 loop reads CASSREFSNQPQHF. For the CDR3, the DNA is TGTGCCAGCTCACGGGAATTTAGCAATCAGCCCCAGCATTTT. The entire variable domain, with the rest obtained from reference TRBV18 and TRBJ1-5, is as follows: NAGVMQNPRHLVRRRGQEARLRCSPMKGHSHVYWYRQLPEEGLKFMVYLQKENIIDESGMPKERFSAEFPKEGPSILRIQQVVRGDSAAYFCASSREFSNQPQHFGDGTRLSIL.

This chain's CDR3 is CASKPGRAYNEQFF. The CDR3 DNA reads TGTGCCAGCAAGCCAGGGAGGGCGTACAATGAGCAGTTCTTC. This chain connects TRBV6-5 to TRBJ2-1; TRBD2 matches 7 bases. Germline V gene sequence: CDR1 MNHEY, CDR2 SVGAGI. This CDR3 contains 14 residues. The trim removed 7 bases at V and 4 bases at J, leaving 7 bases unmatched.

The V gene is TRBV29-1, the J gene TRBJ1-1, with unresolved D. Germline values: CDR1 SQVTM, CDR2 ANQGSEA. CDR3 length: 12 residues. The ends were cut back, 5 bases at V and 7 bases at J, with 14 bases in the middle. The CDR3 region has the DNA TGCAGCGTTTCCCGGGATGGGGTTGAAGCTTTCTTT. Its protein is CSVSRDGVEAFF.

This clone was seen once. Other nucleotide sequences in the sample specify the same CDR3. This chain connects TRBV6-5 to TRBJ1-5, with 7 bases aligning to TRBD1. Germline CDR1 reads MNHEY; CDR2 reads SVGAGI. J was trimmed by 1 base and V by 6 bases; bases with no gene match: 0. The CDR3 is made up of 13 amino acids. The CDR3 region has the DNA TGTGCCAGCAGACAGGGGAGCAATCAGCCCCAGCATTTT. As protein: CASRQGSNQPQHF.

This clone was found once. CDR3 loop: CATSDKSPGRIEQFF. The CDR3 DNA follows: TGTGCCACCAGTGATAAGTCCCCCGGGAGGATTGAGCAGTTCTTC. V and J are TRBV24-1 and TRBJ2-1; TRBD2 agrees at 7 bases. The V and J ends lost 3 bases and 9 bases, in that order; junction bases with no gene match: 10. The CDR3 loop spans 15 amino acids. The germline V gene has CDR1 KGHDR and CDR2 SFDVKD.

This chain connects TRBV27 to TRBJ2-7; D is possibly TRBD2 (5 bases). The CDR3 is 13 amino acids. Trimming took 4 bases from V and 6 from J, leaving 13 bases between them. Germline loops: CDR1 MNHEY, CDR2 SMNVEV (reference sequence). For the CDR3, the DNA is TGTGCCAGCAGTTGGTCCGGGAATCTCGAGCAGTACTTC. It specifies CASSWSGNLEQYF.

The chain carries TRBV28 and TRBJ2-7; TRBD1 is a possible D gene (6 bases). Trimming pared 7 bases from V and 5 bases from J, leaving 27 bases between. This CDR3 has 17 amino acids. In germline, CDR1 is MDHEN, CDR2 SYDVKM. The CDR3 reads CASTLARYGTPPDEQYF. The DNA for the CDR3 is TGTGCCAGCACGTTAGCTCGGTACGGGACACCTCCTGACGAGCAGTACTTC.

V usage is TRBV9 and J usage is TRBJ2-5; 9 bases are shared with TRBD1. Per germline, CDR1 SGDLS and CDR2 YYNGEE. The CDR3 loop spans 14 amino acids. Losses at the gene ends were 3 bases for V and 4 bases for J; bases not matched to a gene: 4. The CDR3 DNA reads as TGTGCCAGCAGCGACGGGACAGGGTTAGAGACCCAGTACTTC. This encodes CASSDGTGLETQYF.

The chain recombines TRBV30 with TRBJ2-7; possible D gene TRBD1, 6 bases. The V end was cut by 5 bases, the J end by 6 bases, with 23 bases between. CDR3 size: 15 residues. In germline, CDR1 is GTSNPN, CDR2 SVGIG (reference sequence). The CDR3 sequence is CAWDDPQGWSGEQYF. The CDR3 nucleotides are TGTGCCTGGGACGACCCACAGGGATGGTCGGGCGAGCAGTACTTC.

This rearrangement joins TRBV6-6 to TRBJ2-2; tentatively, D is TRBD1 (6 bases). CDR1 and CDR2 from the germline V gene are MNHNY and SVGAGI (reference sequence). CDR3 length: 16 residues. The V and J ends lost 5 bases and 5 bases respectively, with 18 bases between them. Here the CDR3 reads CASSARTDRRTGELFF. CDR3 bases: TGTGCCAGCAGTGCAAGGACAGACAGGCGGACCGGGGAGCTGTTTTTT.

The gene calls are TRBV14 and TRBJ2-3; 9 bases agree with TRBD1. V trimming: 0 bases; J trimming: 6 bases; junction bases outside the gene matches: 4. Germline values: CDR1 SGHDN, CDR2 FVKESK. CDR3 size: 15 residues. CDR3 protein: CASSQDGTGLDTQYF. The CDR3 DNA reads TGTGCCAGCAGCCAAGACGGGACAGGGTTGGATACGCAGTATTTT.

CDR3 sequence: CASSPQDEQFF. The CDR3 nucleotides are TGTGCCAGCAGCCCCCAGGATGAGCAGTTCTTC. V is TRBV9 and J is TRBJ2-1, with D unresolved. Germline-derived CDR1 and CDR2 are SGDLS and YYNGEE. The CDR3 spans 11 residues. V was cut by 4 bases and J by 8 bases, with 7 bases left in between.

The CDR3: CASSQDLAQYF. As DNA, the CDR3 is TGTGCCAGCAGCCAAGATCTTGCCCAGTATTTT. This chain uses TRBV14 with TRBJ2-3; D not certain. The CDR3 sequence is 11 residues long. Trimming removed 0 bases at V and 12 bases at J, with 7 bases between. CDR1 SGHDN and CDR2 FVKESK come from the germline V gene.

V is TRBV11-3 and J is TRBJ2-3; unclear D gene. The CDR3 is 15 residues long. V lost 1 base and J 5 bases, leaving 13 bases between the germline ends. CDR1 and CDR2 (germline): SGHNT, YENEEA. The CDR3 nucleotides are TGTGCCAGCAGCTTAGGGGGTCAGGAGAGAGATACGCAGTATTTT. As protein: CASSLGGQERDTQYF.

The chain combines TRBV14 with TRBJ2-7; no definite D call. The length of the CDR3 is 12 residues. Trimming shortened V by 3 bases and J by 4 bases, and 7 bases separated the two germline ends. Germline V lookup: CDR1 SGHDN, CDR2 FVKESK. The CDR3 sequence is CASSHGAYEQYF. Written as DNA, the CDR3 is TGTGCCAGCAGCCACGGAGCTTACGAGCAGTACTTC.

The chain couples TRBV19 to TRBJ1-4, with 9 bases fitting TRBD1. CDR1 and CDR2 (germline): LNHDA, SQIVND (reference sequence). The CDR3 is made up of 15 amino acids. Trimming removed 10 bases from V and 8 bases from J; junction bases left unmatched: 14. In nucleotides, the CDR3 is TGTGCCACCTCCGAATGGGGACAGGGTCCGGAAAAACTGTTTTTT. Amino acid sequence: CATSEWGQGPEKLFF.

This clone was observed a single time. The rearrangement joins TRBV10-3 to TRBJ2-3; possible D gene TRBD2, 6 bases. This CDR3 is built from 15 residues. V was trimmed by 5 bases and J by 4 bases, leaving 16 bases between them. Germline V gene sequence: CDR1 ENHRY, CDR2 SYGVKD. CDR3 sequence: CAISRDSMGADTQYF. CDR3 sequence (DNA): TGTGCCATCAGTAGGGACTCAATGGGGGCAGATACGCAGTATTTT.

The chain recombines TRBV5-1 with TRBJ2-3; possibly TRBD2 for D (6 bases). The CDR3 runs 17 residues. V lost 0 bases and J lost 0, with 14 bases in between. CDR1 and CDR2 (germline): SGHRS, YFSETQ. CDR3 sequence: CASSLEALALSTDTQYF. For the CDR3, the DNA is TGCGCCAGCAGCTTGGAGGCCCTAGCGTTGAGCACAGATACGCAGTATTTT.

The chain joins TRBV28 to TRBJ2-7, with 7 bases that match TRBD1. V dropped 4 bases and J dropped 2; count of bases not matched to a gene: 5. This CDR3 has 14 residues. The germline gives CDR1 MDHEN, CDR2 SYDVKM. The CDR3 DNA sequence: TGTGCCAGCAGTTACGCCCAGGGGGCCTACGAGCAGTACTTC. Protein product: CASSYAQGAYEQYF. Full variable domain (rest looked up from reference TRBV28 and TRBJ2-7): DVKVTQSSRYLVKRTGEKVFLECVQDMDHENMFWYRQDPGLGLRLIYFSYDVKMKEKGDIPEGYSVSREKKERFSLILESASTNQTSMYLCASSYAQGAYEQYFGPGTRLTVT.

Within the sample, this clone is medium-sized. This chain uses TRBV6-4 with TRBJ2-3; 8 bases agree with TRBD2. CDR3 size: 15 residues. V was pared by 3 bases and J by 6 bases, with 8 bases of the junction left unmatched. The germline gives CDR1 MRHNA, CDR2 SNTAGT. Written as DNA, the CDR3 is TGTGCCAGCAGTGAATATGGAGCGGGAGCCGATACGCAGTATTTT. Its translation is CASSEYGAGADTQYF.

CDR3 protein: CASSAGQGPYEQYF. DNA of the CDR3: TGTGCCAGCTCAGCGGGACAGGGCCCCTACGAGCAGTACTTC. The chain couples TRBV18 to TRBJ2-7, with TRBD1 matching over 9 bases. V lost 5 bases to trimming and J lost 2 bases; unmatched junction nucleotides: 4. The CDR3 is made up of 14 amino acids. The germline V gene has CDR1 KGHSH and CDR2 LQKENI.

This sequence joins TRBV7-2 and TRBJ1-5; weak D call: TRBD1 (6 bases). V was trimmed by 1 base and J by 4 bases, leaving 17 bases between them. The CDR3 has 17 amino acids. The germline V gene has CDR1 SGHTA and CDR2 FQGNSA. The CDR3 DNA follows: TGTGCCAGCAGCTTAGTGCGTGGAGGGGGATCGAATCAGCCCCAGCATTTT. This translates into CASSLVRGGGSNQPQHF.